This TCR beta chain was observed in a study of T-cell memory formation after mild COVID-19. The authors produced TCR alpha and TCR beta cDNA libraries with sample barcodes and UMIs by 5'RACE using constant-segment primers. A single record per CDR3 protein comes from TCRdb applying MiXCR to the 5' RACE reads. The sample records under 300,000 distinct CDR3 sequences, about a sixth being singletons. As for this clonotype: Its target is unknown.

Notes on the study in general: There was a balanced CD4/CD8 profile in clones contracting day 15 to 85, and later expanders leaned CD4+. Detection of some responders pre-infection suggested pre-existing cross-reactive memory T cells participated.

CDR3 length equals 14 residues. V was cut by 0 bases and J by 3 bases, with 8 bases left in between. Germline V gene sequence: CDR1 MNHGY, CDR2 SVAAGI. Material for sequencing was PBMCs or a T cell subset sorted from them (not recorded which). This clonotype was sampled from a man aged 18 to 35 who had mild COVID-19 (a few samples of this study predate the infection). Cell type and time point are not known. The V and J genes are TRBV6-9 and TRBJ2-5; D not resolved. This CDR3 reads CASSYSVEKETQYF. CDR3 coding DNA: TGTGCCAGCAGTTATTCAGTGGAAAAAGAGACCCAGTACTTC.